A single sample is the source of the 28 T cell receptor beta chains below, sequenced in a study of blood T cells in healthy people across ages. Next came a second PCR, run for roughly 6 to 11 cycles, which used a sample-barcoded 5' primer along with a J-beta primer mix. TCRdb re-analysed the 5' RACE reads in MiXCR, keeping a single row per CDR3 protein. This sample yields fewer than 800,000 distinct CDR3 sequences, of which about 34% are seen a single time; 15% belongs to the top ten. The sequenced sample consisted of blood. The origin of the receptors is a woman at least 80 years old in good health.

V usage is TRBV29-1 and J usage is TRBJ1-1, with D perhaps TRBD1 (6 bases). V was shortened by 4 bases and J by 0 bases, with 9 bases between the two germline ends. The germline CDR1 and CDR2 sequences are SQVTM and ANQGSEA. The CDR3 contains 13 residues. CDR3 sequence: CSVVDRLNTEAFF. The DNA for the CDR3 is TGCAGCGTTGTCGACAGGTTGAACACTGAAGCTTTCTTT.

Ten or more counts support this clonotype. This rearrangement joins TRBV20-1 to TRBJ2-7, with 9 bases that match TRBD1. The CDR3 covers 14 residues. After removal of 3 bases from V and 6 bases from J, the junction contained 9 bases not matched to a gene. CDR1 is DFQATT, CDR2 SNEGSKA, per germline (reference sequence). CDR3 bases: TGCAGTGCTAGGGGGACAGGGTTTGGTCTCGAGCAGTACTTC. Amino acid sequence: CSARGTGFGLEQYF.

Details on this clonotype: One base away lies a much larger clone, so this may be a sequencing read error. The gene calls are TRBV4-3 and TRBJ2-3; 13 bases map to TRBD2. The CDR3 runs 17 residues. Germline loops: CDR1 LGHNA, CDR2 YSLEER. CDR3: CANSQESTSGGPDTQYF. CDR3 in DNA: TGCGCCAACAGCCAAGAATCGACTAGCGGGGGGCCAGATACGCAGTATTTT.

A remark on this clonotype: The junction shows a germline mismatch at one end, possibly a read error. V usage is TRBV12-3 or TRBV12-4 and J usage is TRBJ2-3; a possible D gene is TRBD2 (5 bases). The CDR3 consists of 14 residues. CDR3 coding DNA: TGTGCCAGCATGAGGGCAGTGCTATTAGATACGCAATATTTT. This codes for CASMRAVLLDTQYF.

This clonotype came up a few times. This chain links TRBV18 with TRBJ1-6; D is unclear. Trimming removed 4 bases at V and 8 bases at J, with 12 bases between. The germline V gene encodes CDR1 KGHSH and CDR2 LQKENI. This CDR3 comprises 14 residues. The CDR3 DNA reads as TGTGCCAGCTCACTCCAGGAACGGGATTCACCCCTCCACTTT. As protein: CASSLQERDSPLHF.

This clonotype was recorded many times. This sequence joins TRBV18 and TRBJ2-3; 8 nucleotides line up with TRBD2. After removal of 3 bases from V and 8 bases from J, the junction contained 10 bases not matched to a gene. Germline CDR1 KGHSH, CDR2 LQKENI. The CDR3 sequence is 15 residues long. This CDR3 is CASSPIGQRESTQYF. DNA of the CDR3: TGTGCCAGCTCACCGATCGGACAGCGGGAGAGTACGCAGTATTTT.

With regard to this clonotype: Possible read error: a much larger clone is one base away. The V and J genes are TRBV7-2 and TRBJ2-5; tentatively, D is TRBD1 or TRBD2 (5 bases each). The CDR3 consists of 15 residues. V shed 6 bases and J shed 1 base, with 15 bases lying between them. Germline CDR1 SGHTA, CDR2 FQGNSA. The CDR3 loop reads CASRRTGTSQETQYF. The CDR3 coding sequence is TGTGCCAGCAGGCGAACCGGGACCTCCCAAGAGACCCAGTACTTC.

Ten or more counts support this clonotype. The chain carries TRBV28 and TRBJ2-1, with TRBD2 as a possible D gene (5 bases). CDR1 and CDR2 (germline): MDHEN, SYDVKM. This CDR3 is 13 amino acids long. Trimming removed 6 bases from V and 3 bases from J, with 9 bases in between. The CDR3 DNA sequence: TGTGCCAGCAGCAAGGGAGACTACAATGAGCAGTTCTTC. Its translation: CASSKGDYNEQFF.

This clonotype was found a few times. Possible read error: a much larger clone is one base away. The genes are TRBV12-3 or TRBV12-4 and TRBJ1-2; 8 nucleotides agree with TRBD1. The CDR3 runs 13 residues. For the CDR3, the DNA is TGTGCCAGCAGTTTACAGGGGGCAAGTGGCTGCACCTTC. Its translation is CASSLQGASGCTF.

This clonotype was detected a few times. This rearrangement joins TRBV12-3 or TRBV12-4 to TRBJ2-5, with 10 bases that match TRBD2. CDR3 length: 15 residues. Trimming at V came to 5 bases and at J to 5 bases, leaving 8 bases not matched to a gene. This chain's CDR3 is CASSPPGLARETQYF. The CDR3 DNA reads TGTGCCAGCAGTCCCCCGGGACTAGCGAGGGAGACCCAGTACTTC.

This clonotype was observed at least ten times. This chain connects TRBV20-1 to TRBJ1-5, with 11 bases lining up with TRBD1. J was trimmed by 6 bases and V by 5 bases; bases with no gene match: 9. The CDR3 totals 15 residues. The germline V gene encodes CDR1 DFQATT and CDR2 SNEGSKA (reference sequence). Here the CDR3 DNA reads TGCAGTGCTGGAAATGTCGGGACAGGGGGTCAGCCCCAGCATTTT. It codes for CSAGNVGTGGQPQHF.

This clonotype has ten or more counts. This chain links TRBV6-1 with TRBJ1-1, with D unresolved. The germline V gene encodes CDR1 MNHNS and CDR2 SASEGT. Between the trimmed V and J ends, which lost 4 bases and 0 bases, there was a span of 9 bases. CDR3 size: 14 residues. CDR3 sequence (DNA): TGTGCCAGCAGTGGCACCGGGTTGAACACTGAAGCTTTCTTT. Translated, it gives CASSGTGLNTEAFF.

J is TRBJ1-3 and V is TRBV7-2, with D perhaps TRBD1 (5 bases). CDR1 is SGHTA, CDR2 FQGNSA, per germline. The CDR3 runs 18 residues. V was pared by 3 bases and J by 0 bases, with 18 bases between. The CDR3 protein is CASSLHPRDSSSGNTIYF. CDR3 DNA: TGTGCCAGCAGCTTGCACCCACGGGACTCGAGCTCTGGAAACACCATATATTTT.

This clonotype was observed a few times. V and J are TRBV2 and TRBJ2-3; 13 bases are a match to TRBD2. V gave up 4 bases and J gave up 5 bases; unmatched junction bases: 6. Germline V gene lookup returns CDR1 SNHLY and CDR2 FYNNEI. CDR3 length: 16 amino acids. The CDR3 reads CASSVGLAGARDTQYF. The CDR3 nucleotides are TGTGCCAGCAGTGTCGGACTAGCGGGAGCGCGAGATACGCAGTATTTT.

A note on this clonotype: This may arise from a read error, as a much more abundant clone is one base away. The V call is TRBV6-1, the J call TRBJ2-4, with 8 bases lining up with TRBD1. The J call could be wrong; TRBJ2-7 is a better fit for the DNA end. CDR1 and CDR2 from the germline V gene are MNHNS and SASEGT. The CDR3 runs to 14 residues. CDR3 loop: CASSVWTGTSEQYF. CDR3 sequence (DNA): TGTGCCAGCAGTGTATGGACAGGGACAAGCGAGCAGTACTTC.

This chain's CDR3 is CASRRTESSSYEQYF. The CDR3 nucleotides read TGCGCCAGCAGGAGGACAGAAAGTAGCTCCTACGAGCAGTACTTC. The chain couples TRBV5-1 to TRBJ2-7; weak D call: TRBD1 (6 bases). Germline V gene sequence: CDR1 SGHRS, CDR2 YFSETQ. The CDR3 contains 15 residues. Trimming left V 5 bases short and J 0 bases short, with 15 bases between.

This clonotype was detected ten times or more. The V gene is TRBV14, the J gene TRBJ2-2; D is unclear. The CDR3 runs 13 residues. Germline V gene lookup returns CDR1 SGHDN and CDR2 FVKESK. With 6 bases removed from V and 4 bases from J, the gap between germline ends came to 9 bases. In DNA, the CDR3 is TGTGCCAGCAGTCGTGGCGGCACCGGGGAGCTGTTTTTT. Translating it yields CASSRGGTGELFF.

This clonotype was seen a single time. A much larger clone differs by one base, so this may be a read error. This chain links TRBV29-1 with TRBJ2-1; D tentatively fits TRBD1 or TRBD2 (5 bases each). CDR3 length equals 12 residues. Between the trimmed V and J ends, which lost 7 bases and 7 bases, there was a span of 14 bases. Germline V lookup: CDR1 SQVTM, CDR2 ANQGSEA. The CDR3 loop reads CSASGRGNEQFF. Written as DNA, the CDR3 is TGCAGCGCTTCAGGGCGAGGGAATGAGCAGTTCTTC.

This clonotype was detected many times. The chain uses TRBV5-1 and TRBJ2-7, with D possibly matching TRBD1 (6 bases). This CDR3 spans 14 amino acids. Germline V gene lookup returns CDR1 SGHRS and CDR2 YFSETQ. V lost 5 bases and J 0 bases, leaving 12 bases between the germline ends. For the CDR3, the DNA is TGCGCCAGCAGGGTGACAGGCAACTCCTACGAGCAGTACTTC. Its translation is CASRVTGNSYEQYF. Full variable domain (rest looked up from reference TRBV5-1 and TRBJ2-7): KAGVTQTPRYLIKTRGQQVTLSCSPISGHRSVSWYQQTPGQGLQFLFEYFSETQRNKGNFPGRFSGRQFSNSRSEMNVSTLELGDSALYLCASRVTGNSYEQYFGPGTRLTVT.

This clonotype has a count of ten or more. The chain recombines TRBV6-2 or TRBV6-3 with TRBJ2-3; D is possibly TRBD1 or TRBD2 (6 bases each). Trimming removed 2 bases at V and 1 base at J, with 7 bases between. The CDR3 spans 14 residues. Germline lookup yields CDR1 MNHEY and CDR2 SVGEGT. CDR3 loop: CASSYRGGTDTQYF. CDR3 sequence (DNA): TGTGCCAGCAGTTACAGGGGGGGCACAGATACGCAGTATTTT.

The chain employs TRBV28 and TRBJ2-5; TRBD1 matches at 9 bases. The better agreement between TRBJ2-7 and the DNA end casts doubt on the J call. The CDR3 runs 15 residues. The V gene's germline CDR1 is MDHEN and CDR2 SYDVKM. The CDR3 region is CASSETGQGPYEQYF. The CDR3 DNA is TGTGCCAGCAGCGAGACCGGACAGGGGCCCTACGAGCAGTACTTC.

Turning to this clonotype: A much bigger clone sits one base away, suggesting this may be a read error. This chain uses TRBV28 with TRBJ2-1; D possibly matches TRBD1 or TRBD2 (6 bases each). Germline lookup yields CDR1 MDHEN and CDR2 SYDVKM. This CDR3 region has 15 residues. For the CDR3, the DNA is TGTGCCAGCAATTTACCGGGGGCCGTGTACAATGAGCAGTTCTTC. It codes for CASNLPGAVYNEQFF.

On this clonotype itself: A single base separates this from a much larger clone, so it may be a read error. The J gene is TRBJ1-5, the V gene TRBV10-3; no firm D call. V was cut by 2 bases and J by 1 base, with 12 bases left in between. Per germline, CDR1 ENHRY and CDR2 SYGVKD. The CDR3 has 16 amino acids. The CDR3: CAISESSSGSNQPQHF. CDR3 coding DNA: TGTGCCATCAGTGAGAGTTCCTCGGGAAGCAATCAGCCCCAGCATTTT.

The DNA of the CDR3 is TGCAGCGTTGTGGACAGGGCATCCACCTACGAGCAGTACTTC. Its translation: CSVVDRASTYEQYF. J is TRBJ2-7 and V is TRBV29-1; 8 bases line up with TRBD1. The CDR3 totals 14 residues. Germline lookup yields CDR1 SQVTM and CDR2 ANQGSEA. V was pared by 4 bases and J by 2 bases, with 7 bases of the junction left unmatched.

The chain joins TRBV5-1 to TRBJ1-1; D is uncertain. Germline loops: CDR1 SGHRS, CDR2 YFSETQ. V was shortened by 5 bases and J by 4 bases, with 12 bases between the two germline ends. CDR3 length: 13 amino acids. The DNA of the CDR3 is TGCGCCAGCAGGGCAGGTGGAGGCACTGAAGCTTTCTTT. It is translated as CASRAGGGTEAFF.

As to this clonotype: This may come from a read error, since a much larger clone is one base off. The V gene is TRBV29-1, the J gene TRBJ2-7; unclear D gene. The germline V and J ends were trimmed by 7 bases and 7 bases, with 20 bases remaining between them. Germline loops: CDR1 SQVTM, CDR2 ANQGSEA. This CDR3 is 13 amino acids long. CDR3 residues: CSGMGRPYNEQYF. The CDR3 DNA reads as TGCAGCGGAATGGGTCGGCCCTACAATGAGCAGTACTTC.

This clonotype was found many times. The chain has TRBV6-5 and TRBJ1-5, with TRBD1 as a possible D gene (5 bases). The V gene lost 6 bases and the J gene lost 0 bases, with 12 bases spanning the gap. CDR3 size: 15 residues. The germline gives CDR1 MNHEY, CDR2 SVGAGI. CDR3 loop: CASRRQRNSNQPQHF. The DNA for the CDR3 is TGTGCCAGCAGGCGACAGCGTAATAGCAATCAGCCCCAGCATTTT.

This chain connects TRBV20-1 to TRBJ1-2; the D is unclear. Trimming pared 6 bases from V and 7 bases from J, leaving 9 bases between. Germline CDR1 is DFQATT and CDR2 is SNEGSKA (reference sequence). CDR3 length: 10 amino acids. CDR3 residues: CSAAFVGYTF. In DNA, the CDR3 is TGCAGTGCAGCTTTTGTTGGCTACACCTTC.